The entry that follows covers one T cell receptor beta chain sequence. This sample is part of a study of blood T cell repertoires in COVID-19. In the study overall: Sites in the United States, Italy and Spain provided acute and convalescent COVID-19 samples. PBMCs, B-cell-depleted T cells, or T cells were the source of the cDNA or gDNA that made up the material.

The V end lost 0 bases, the J end lost 7 bases, and 15 bases lay between the germline ends. This CDR3 is 15 amino acids long. Study processing details: Reference gene primer amplification yielded estimated nucleated cell counts. The repertoire was sequenced with immunoSEQ multiplex PCR; TCRdb's copy has only in-frame clones and lacks some. That table is the source of V, J and clone size, and D and trimming were worked out from the DNA. The data hold tens of thousands of clones, with roughly 88% observed a single time. The clonotype comes from a woman older than 75 with acute or convalescent COVID-19. The rearrangement uses TRBV23-1 and TRBJ1-2; no definite D call. TRBV23-1 is treated as an ORF (open reading frame) with a function not yet certain. Sequencing was done on a sample of peripheral blood. CDR3 in DNA: TGCGCCAGCAGTCAATCCGAGTCTAGGATCTCTGGCTACACCTTC. Protein: CASSQSESRISGYTF.